This TCR beta chain was found in a study of T cell repertoires in cytomegalovirus infection. Across the whole study: Recently identified HLA-C-restricted and well-studied HLA-B-restricted CMV epitopes were used. Indicated by public TCR beta signatures were CMV infection and matching HLA type.

This clonotype was seen more than once but under ten times. The antigen is undetermined. TCRdb passed the reads through MiXCR, listing each CDR3 protein once. The data show about 270,000 distinct CDR3 sequences, with under 25% seen just once and roughly 19% held by the top ten. This specimen consisted of cultured PBMCs, obtained from culture after CMV antigen stimulation. This TCR was sampled from a human donor in good health (CMV status not recorded). Some clones in this sample may be carry-over from other donors' samples.

CDR3 loop: CASSPRWGYEQYF. The CDR3 nucleotides read TGTGCCAGCAGCCCCAGGTGGGGCTACGAGCAGTACTTC. The chain recombines TRBV7-6 with TRBJ2-7; D remains unclear. Germline-derived CDR1 and CDR2 are SGHVS and FNYEAQ. Trimming left V 5 bases short and J 3 bases short, with 11 bases between. This CDR3 comprises 13 residues.